A single sample is the source of the 24 T cell receptor beta chains below, sequenced in a study of OX40 agonist ivuxolimab in advanced cancers. The method was immunoSEQ multiplex PCR; TCRdb's version includes in-frame clones alone and lacks a portion of them. The repertoire has 25,000 to 30,000 clones, roughly 80% of them found once; the top ten carry 25% to 30%. The starting material was CD4+ or CD8+ T cells sorted from blood, obtained in a trial of the OX40 agonist ivuxolimab. Receptors originate from an adult with an advanced solid tumor such as melanoma, head and neck, liver or kidney cancer.

This clone appeared a single time. The chain couples TRBV7-9 to TRBJ2-5, with 11 positions matching TRBD1. The V and J ends lost 7 bases and 1 base, in that order; junction bases with no gene match: 5. The germline gives CDR1 SEHNR, CDR2 FQNEAQ (reference sequence). This CDR3 has 15 amino acids. CDR3 sequence reads: CASTRGTGGQETQYF. The CDR3, as DNA: TGTGCCAGCACCCGTGGGACAGGGGGCCAAGAGACCCAGTACTTC.

The chain couples TRBV6-1 to TRBJ2-7, with 12 bases identical to TRBD2. Germline V gene lookup returns CDR1 MNHNS and CDR2 SASEGT. V shed 6 bases, J shed 5 bases, and the junction held 8 bases outside the gene matches. This CDR3 is 15 amino acids long. The CDR3 DNA is TGTGCCAGCAGCCCTACTAGCGGGGGGCCGGACGAGCAGTACTTC. Residues: CASSPTSGGPDEQYF.

This clone showed up just a few times. The V and J genes are TRBV19 and TRBJ2-1; a possible D gene is TRBD2 (6 bases). V dropped 4 bases and J dropped 0 bases, with 10 bases sitting between them. The CDR3 contains 15 residues. Germline V gives CDR1 LNHDA, CDR2 SQIVND (reference sequence). The CDR3 loop reads CASSTSDSSYNEQFF. CDR3 DNA: TGTGCCAGTAGTACTAGCGACAGCTCCTACAATGAGCAGTTCTTC.

This rearrangement joins TRBV9 to TRBJ2-7; D tentatively fits TRBD1 or TRBD2 (5 bases each). V lost 3 bases to trimming and J lost 7 bases, with 17 bases between them. This CDR3 contains 14 residues. Germline CDR1 and CDR2: SGDLS and YYNGEE. CDR3 DNA: TGTGCCAGCAGCGAGGGACGGAATCCCTTAGAGCAGTACTTC. This gives the protein CASSEGRNPLEQYF.

The chain is built from TRBV19 and TRBJ1-2; TRBD1 is a possible D gene (6 bases). In germline, CDR1 is LNHDA, CDR2 SQIVND (reference sequence). V lost 4 bases, J lost 0 bases, and 15 bases lay in between. This CDR3 has 16 amino acids. In DNA, the CDR3 is TGTGCCAGTAGTAACGAACCGGGACAAGCTAACTATGGCTACACCTTC. The encoded protein is CASSNEPGQANYGYTF. The whole variable domain, filled in from reference TRBV19 and TRBJ1-2, reads DGGITQSPKYLFRKEGQNVTLSCEQNLNHDAMYWYRQDPGQGLRLIYYSQIVNDFQKGDIAEGYSVSREKKESFPLTVTSAQKNPTAFYLCASSNEPGQANYGYTFGSGTRLTVV.

This clone was picked up a small number of times. The V and J genes are TRBV6-5 and TRBJ1-1, with a tentative D call TRBD1 (6 bases). V lost 0 bases, J lost 4 bases, and 12 bases lay in between. Germline V gene data show CDR1 as MNHEY and CDR2 as SVGAGI. The CDR3 spans 15 residues. Here the CDR3 DNA reads TGTGCCAGCAGTTACTCAACAGGGTTTTTCACTGAAGCTTTCTTT. It yields the protein CASSYSTGFFTEAFF.

The chain uses TRBV4-2 and TRBJ2-7; D not resolved. This CDR3 is 11 amino acids long. Trimming took 4 bases from V and 3 from J, leaving 4 bases between them. Germline V gives CDR1 LGHNA, CDR2 YNFKEQ. The CDR3 loop reads CASSLNYEQYF. For the CDR3, the DNA is TGTGCCAGCAGCCTAAACTACGAGCAGTACTTC.

The chain employs TRBV10-3 and TRBJ2-1, with D maybe TRBD2 (5 bases). CDR1 ENHRY and CDR2 SYGVKD come from the germline V gene. The CDR3 extends over 14 amino acids. Trimming pared 2 bases from V and 8 bases from J, leaving 13 bases between. CDR3 coding DNA: TGTGCCATCAGTGAGCCGCGCCTAGCCCATGAGCAGTTCTTC. Protein: CAISEPRLAHEQFF.

The sample holds a few counts of this clone. The CDR3 region is CSGGQGDGNTIYF. CDR3 nucleotides: TGCAGCGGGGGACAGGGTGATGGAAACACCATATATTTT. This chain connects TRBV29-1 to TRBJ1-3; 9 positions agree with TRBD1. After removal of 7 bases from V and 3 bases from J, the junction contained 4 bases not matched to a gene. CDR3 length equals 13 residues. CDR1 and CDR2 from the germline V gene are SQVTM and ANQGSEA. Variable domain in full (rest from reference TRBV29-1 and TRBJ1-3): SAVISQKPSRDICQRGTSLTIQCQVDSQVTMMFWYRQQPGQSLTLIATANQGSEATYESGFVIDKFPISRPNLTFSTLTVSNMSPEDSSIYLCSGGQGDGNTIYFGEGSWLTVV.

This chain's CDR3 is CASSGDMTGIGSYNEQFF. As DNA, the CDR3 is TGTGCCAGCAGCGGTGATATGACAGGGATCGGGTCCTACAATGAGCAGTTCTTC. The rearrangement joins TRBV5-6 to TRBJ2-1; 7 bases are a match to TRBD1. The V gene's germline CDR1 is SGHDT and CDR2 YYEEEE. Trimming removed 4 bases from V and 1 base from J; junction bases left unmatched: 14. CDR3 length equals 18 residues.

This clone was counted only a few times. V is TRBV21-1 and J is TRBJ2-4; the D segment call TRBD1 is taken from the table without a DNA check. TRBV21-1 is shown as a pseudogene. The CDR3 runs to 16 residues. CDR3 loop: CASSRRIDRGGNIQYF. CDR3 in DNA: TGTGCCAGCAGCCGAAGAATCGACAGGGGGGGAAACATTCAGTACTTC.

The CDR3 protein is CASTLRGAAGELFF. CDR3 DNA sequence: TGTGCCAGCACCTTGAGGGGGGCCGCCGGGGAGCTGTTTTTT. The V call is TRBV11-2, the J call TRBJ2-2, with D perhaps given as TRBD1 or TRBD2 (6 bases each). V lost 7 bases and J 6 bases, leaving 15 bases between the germline ends. Germline V gene sequence: CDR1 SGHAT, CDR2 FQNNGV. This CDR3 contains 14 residues.

The chain links TRBV7-9 to TRBJ2-1; D tentatively fits TRBD1 or TRBD2 (5 bases each). The CDR3 runs 11 residues. Trimming left V 3 bases short and J 10 bases short, with 7 bases between. Germline V gene data show CDR1 as SEHNR and CDR2 as FQNEAQ (reference sequence). The CDR3 here is CASSFGDEQFF. CDR3 in DNA: TGTGCCAGCAGCTTTGGGGACGAGCAGTTCTTC.

V and J are TRBV6-5 and TRBJ2-5; maybe TRBD2 (5 bases). Trimming took 4 bases from V and 7 from J, leaving 13 bases between them. CDR1 and CDR2 from the germline V gene are MNHEY and SVGAGI. This CDR3 has 13 amino acids. The CDR3 loop is CASSFAAGGTQYF. CDR3 sequence (DNA): TGTGCCAGCAGTTTTGCTGCCGGAGGGACCCAGTACTTC.

This sequence joins TRBV28 and TRBJ2-5; D not certain. V was clipped by 7 bases and J by 6 bases, with 21 bases between them. This CDR3 comprises 15 residues. Germline CDR1 is MDHEN and CDR2 is SYDVKM. The DNA of the CDR3 is TGTGCCAGCATGTCTTTTAATGAGCCGGAGAAGACCCAGTACTTC. This codes for CASMSFNEPEKTQYF.

CDR3 coding DNA: TGTGCCAGCAGCGAAAGTAATTACCCACAAAGTCGGGCCAACGTCCTGACTTTC. It codes for CASSESNYPQSRANVLTF. The rearrangement joins TRBV7-8 to TRBJ2-6; D unresolved. The CDR3 has 18 amino acids. V dropped 5 bases and J dropped 5 bases, with 22 bases sitting between them. The V gene's germline CDR1 is SGHVS and CDR2 FQNEAQ.

In this sample, this clone turned up once. The chain carries TRBV6-5 and TRBJ2-3; D gene ambiguous. V lost 0 bases, J lost 4 bases, and 5 bases lay in between. CDR3 length: 13 amino acids. The germline V gene has CDR1 MNHEY and CDR2 SVGAGI. The CDR3 DNA is TGTGCCAGCAGTTACTCGAGTGCAGATACGCAGTATTTT. Its protein product is CASSYSSADTQYF.

The gene calls are TRBV11-2 and TRBJ1-2; TRBD1 agrees at 8 bases. V lost 7 bases and J lost 4; bases outside the gene matches: 14. Germline V gene sequence: CDR1 SGHAT, CDR2 FQNNGV. The CDR3 consists of 16 residues. The CDR3 region has the DNA TGTGCCAGCACTGTCCCATCGGGACAGGTTTTCTATGGCTACACCTTC. This translates into CASTVPSGQVFYGYTF.

The chain links TRBV5-4 to TRBJ2-1; weak D call: TRBD2 (5 bases). Germline CDR1 and CDR2: SGHNT and YYREEE (reference sequence). The CDR3 consists of 15 residues. V shed 0 bases and J shed 0 bases, with 7 bases lying between them. The DNA of the CDR3 is TGTGCCAGCAGCTTGGTGAGGGACTCCTACAATGAGCAGTTCTTC. Translated: CASSLVRDSYNEQFF. The full variable domain, its missing parts supplied by reference TRBV5-4 and TRBJ2-1, is ETGVTQSPTHLIKTRGQQVTLRCSSQSGHNTVSWYQQALGQGPQFIFQYYREEENGRGNFPPRFSGLQFPNYSSELNVNALELDDSALYLCASSLVRDSYNEQFFGPGTRLTVL.

V gene TRBV9 combines with J gene TRBJ2-5, with 7 bases lining up with TRBD2. The V gene end was trimmed by 0 bases and the J gene end by 2 bases; junction bases not matched to a gene: 4. The CDR3 covers 15 residues. CDR1 and CDR2 (germline): SGDLS, YYNGEE. The CDR3 region has the DNA TGTGCCAGCAGCGTAGGCGGGAGAATTCAAGAGACCCAGTACTTC. Protein product: CASSVGGRIQETQYF.

The chain has TRBV7-8 and TRBJ2-7; D is unclear. V was pared by 8 bases and J by 4 bases, with 6 bases between. The CDR3 consists of 10 residues. Germline V lookup: CDR1 SGHVS, CDR2 FQNEAQ. This CDR3 reads CASATYEQYF. DNA for the CDR3: TGTGCCAGCGCGACATACGAGCAGTACTTC.

This clone has a single count. This chain uses TRBV27 with TRBJ2-1; D is possibly TRBD2 (6 bases). Between the trimmed V and J ends, which lost 0 bases and 9 bases, there was a span of 15 bases. Germline V gene data show CDR1 as MNHEY and CDR2 as SMNVEV (reference sequence). The CDR3 is 15 residues long. The CDR3 region has the DNA TGTGCCAGCAGTTTATCGGGCGGGACCGGCGGTGAGCAGTTCTTC. Amino acids: CASSLSGGTGGEQFF.

The V and J genes are TRBV27 and TRBJ2-4; no firm D call. The CDR3 covers 15 residues. Germline V CDR1 and CDR2: MNHEY, SMNVEV (reference sequence). V was trimmed by 5 bases and J by 5 bases, leaving 16 bases between them. Here the CDR3 reads CASSPHNVWENIQYF. The CDR3 DNA follows: TGTGCCAGCAGTCCACACAATGTTTGGGAAAACATTCAGTACTTC.

The chain combines TRBV9 with TRBJ1-4, with TRBD1 matching 8 bases. The length of the CDR3 is 17 residues. CDR1 is SGDLS, CDR2 YYNGEE, per germline. V lost 3 bases and J lost 8; bases outside the gene matches: 15. CDR3 sequence reads: CASSARGTGPSEEKLFF. CDR3 DNA: TGTGCCAGCAGCGCCCGCGGGACAGGCCCATCTGAGGAAAAACTGTTTTTT.